This entry lists 19 T cell receptor beta chains sequenced from one sample in a study of CXCR3-negative and CXCR3-positive naive CD8 T cells. The libraries of TRB cDNA were prepared using 5' RACE with UMI labels. TCRdb reprocessed the 5' RACE reads; each CDR3 protein has one entry and no DNA is given. Its listing shows more than 80,000 distinct CDR3 sequences. Findings of the study overall: A higher hydrophobicity marked the TRB CDR3s of CXCR3-positive naive cells versus CXCR3-negative naive cells.

These receptors lack a known antigen. The sample comprised naive CXCR3+ CD8+ T cells from blood. Subset of the sample: CD45RO-CCR7+CD27+CD95- naive CD8+ T cells expressing CXCR3 (TNR3+). The receptors derive from a human donor in good health. Some clones in this sample may be carry-over from other donors' samples.

The V call is TRBV29-1, the J call TRBJ2-1; lacking DNA, the TRBD1 call made by TCRdb goes unchecked. There are 16 residues in the CDR3. Germline CDR1 is SQVTM and CDR2 is ANQGSEA. CDR3 residues: CSVEGGQGSSYNEQFF.

The V gene is TRBV10-3, the J gene TRBJ1-1. Germline loops: CDR1 ENHRY, CDR2 SYGVKD. This CDR3 has 13 amino acids. The CDR3 loop is CAISESGTTEAFF.

The rearrangement joins TRBV7-9 to TRBJ2-7; TCRdb picks TRBD1, but there is no DNA to check that call. CDR3 length: 15 residues. Per germline, CDR1 SEHNR and CDR2 FQNEAQ (reference sequence). CDR3 residues: CASSLVRDSSYEQYF.

The genes are TRBV21-1 and TRBJ2-3; absent DNA, TCRdb's TRBD1 call cannot be checked. TRBV21-1 is tagged as a pseudogene. The CDR3 loop spans 16 amino acids. CDR3 region: CASTGPTGMSTDTQYF.

J is TRBJ2-1 and V is TRBV6-5; the D call from TCRdb, TRBD1, cannot be confirmed without DNA. The V gene's germline CDR1 is MNHEY and CDR2 SVGAGI. The CDR3 sequence is 11 residues long. The CDR3 reads CSAGPYNEQFF.

The chain has TRBV6-6 and TRBJ2-3; TCRdb's D call, TRBD1, is unchecked because there is no DNA. The CDR3 loop spans 19 amino acids. CDR1 and CDR2 from the germline V gene are MNHNY and SVGAGI (reference sequence). CDR3 sequence reads: CASSYSRQGFEKSTDTQYF.

The gene calls are TRBV29-1 and TRBJ2-1. CDR3 length: 14 amino acids. The germline V gene has CDR1 SQVTM and CDR2 ANQGSEA. The CDR3 region is CSVEGQFSYNEQFF.

The chain recombines TRBV14 with TRBJ2-1; lacking DNA, the TRBD2 call made by TCRdb goes unchecked. This CDR3 is 15 amino acids long. In germline, CDR1 is SGHDN, CDR2 FVKESK. The CDR3 region is CASSRRASTNNEQFF.

The V call is TRBV6-5, the J call TRBJ2-3; TCRdb's D call, TRBD1, is unchecked because there is no DNA. From germline, CDR1 is MNHEY and CDR2 SVGAGI. The CDR3 is made up of 14 amino acids. The CDR3 spells CASSRDRLTDTQYF.

CDR3 protein: CASSFSPSGRDRGYNEQFF. The gene calls are TRBV7-9 and TRBJ2-1; absent DNA, TCRdb's TRBD1 call cannot be checked. CDR3 length equals 19 residues. Germline lookup yields CDR1 SEHNR and CDR2 FQNEAQ (reference sequence).

The chain links TRBV7-2 to TRBJ1-1. Germline CDR1 is SGHTA and CDR2 is FQGNSA. CDR3 length: 17 amino acids. CDR3 sequence reads: CASSPVDMWSLNTEAFF.

The chain links TRBV7-9 to TRBJ2-1; the D call of TRBD2 rests on TCRdb alone, since no DNA is present to check it. The CDR3 loop spans 15 amino acids. CDR1 and CDR2 (germline): SEHNR, FQNEAQ (reference sequence). The CDR3 region is CASSLEPGGYNEQFF.

This sequence joins TRBV6-2 or TRBV6-3 and TRBJ1-4; TCRdb reports TRBD1, a call that lacks DNA to check it against. The length of the CDR3 is 13 residues. Germline V gene lookup returns CDR1 MNHEY and CDR2 SVGEGT. CDR3 residues: CASADSFNEKLFF.

V and J are TRBV4-1 and TRBJ2-7; TCRdb names TRBD2, which stays unverified in the absence of DNA. The germline V gene encodes CDR1 MGHRA and CDR2 YSYEKL. CDR3 length equals 15 residues. The CDR3 sequence: CASSQVGSSVYEQYF.

The V and J genes are TRBV7-2 and TRBJ1-3. There are 15 residues in the CDR3. In germline, CDR1 is SGHTA, CDR2 FQGNSA. This chain's CDR3 is CASSLAIGSGNTIYF.

The V gene is TRBV12-3 or TRBV12-4, the J gene TRBJ2-3; TCRdb's assignment of TRBD1 cannot be checked, as there is no DNA. The CDR3 sequence is 14 residues long. This CDR3 reads CASSRTGGTDTQYF.

This chain joins TRBV4-3 and TRBJ1-6. This CDR3 is built from 16 residues. The germline CDR1 and CDR2 sequences are LGHNA and YSLEER. The CDR3 loop is CASSQDRTSYNSPLHF.

This chain links TRBV6-1 with TRBJ2-1; TCRdb's D gene call, TRBD1, goes unchecked for lack of DNA. Germline values: CDR1 MNHNS, CDR2 SASEGT. The CDR3 spans 16 residues. The CDR3 region is CASSEVDRVGYSEQFF.

The V gene is TRBV18, the J gene TRBJ1-2; the D gene TCRdb calls, TRBD1, cannot be checked with no DNA. Germline CDR1 is KGHSH and CDR2 is LQKENI. This CDR3 region has 14 residues. This CDR3 reads CASSPSLGTYGYTF.